A selection of T cell receptor beta chains follows, all from one sample in a study of T cell changes during pregnancy in multiple sclerosis. Produced via immunoSEQ multiplex PCR; TCRdb's table is partial and in-frame only. Here the sample spans 75,000 to 95,000 clones, 93% being singletons. The sequenced sample was peripheral blood, obtained in the second trimester of pregnancy. Receptors were obtained from a female donor with multiple sclerosis, enrolled in a pregnancy study. Both conserved end residues are part of each CDR3. A D gene is named only where the DNA matches it firmly. Expanded clones get a size class; other rows say once, few or many, or leave the size out.

j_gene | d_gene | abundance | v_gene | CDR3aa | CDR3nt
TRBJ2-1 | - | - | TRBV6-5 | CASSYSMPTADEQFF | TGTGCCAGCAGTTACTCGATGCCCACGGCGGATGAGCAGTTCTTC
TRBJ2-7 | - | - | TRBV20-1 | CSARSGEQYF | TGCAGTGCTAGATCAGGCGAGCAGTACTTC
TRBJ2-2 | - | - | TRBV2 | CASSDREGANTGELFF | TGTGCCAGCAGTGACCGTGAAGGGGCGAACACCGGGGAGCTGTTTTTT
TRBJ1-6 | - | - | TRBV11-3 | CASSSSQGSPLHF | TGTGCCAGCAGCAGCAGTCAGGGTTCACCCCTCCACTTT
TRBJ1-1 | - | - | TRBV25-1 | CASSVDRLVTEAFF | TGTGCCAGCAGTGTAGACAGGTTAGTGACTGAAGCTTTCTTT
TRBJ1-3 | - | few | TRBV2 | CASSSGLGNTIYF | TGTGCCAGCAGTTCAGGGCTCGGAAACACCATATATTTT
TRBJ2-1 | - | - | TRBV5-1 | CASSLDRVNEQFF | TGCGCCAGCAGCTTGGACAGGGTTAATGAGCAGTTCTTC
TRBJ2-7 | TRBD1 | - | TRBV2 | CASSDPGQGSYEQYF | TGTGCCAGCAGCGATCCGGGACAGGGCTCCTACGAGCAGTACTTC
TRBJ2-7 | TRBD1 | - | TRBV6-4 | CASSDRGQGEQYF | TGTGCCAGCAGTGACCGGGGACAGGGCGAGCAGTACTTC
TRBJ2-3 | - | - | TRBV5-1 | CASSPVLRGPTDTQYF | TGCGCCAGCTCCCCAGTGCTAAGGGGTCCCACAGATACGCAGTATTTT
TRBJ2-6 | TRBD2 | - | TRBV18 | CASSRGGGSSGANVLTF | TGTGCCAGCTCACGGGGCGGGGGTTCCTCTGGGGCCAACGTCCTGACTTTC
TRBJ2-1 | - | - | TRBV13 | CASSMGDQGMQFF | TGTGCCAGCAGCATGGGGGACCAGGGGATGCAGTTCTTC
TRBJ2-7 | TRBD2 | few | TRBV27 | CASSFSTGGSYEQYF | TGTGCCAGCAGTTTTTCAACGGGGGGATCCTACGAGCAGTACTTC
TRBJ2-2 | TRBD1 | - | TRBV25-1 | CASGTEFTGELFF | TGTGCCAGTGGGACAGAGTTCACCGGGGAGCTGTTTTTT
TRBJ2-1 | TRBD1 | once | TRBV6-6 | CASRGQGYNEQFF | TGTGCCAGCAGAGGACAGGGGTACAATGAGCAGTTCTTC
TRBJ2-3 | - | - | TRBV9 | CASSAGTKGADTQYF | TGTGCCAGCAGCGCCGGGACTAAGGGGGCAGATACGCAGTATTTT
TRBJ2-3 | TRBD1 | - | TRBV15 | CATSGQGTDTQYF | TGTGCCACCAGCGGACAGGGGACAGATACGCAGTATTTT
TRBJ2-7 | - | once | TRBV30 | CAWSVTRGEDEQYF | TGTGCCTGGAGTGTAACAAGGGGTGAAGACGAGCAGTACTTC
TRBJ1-1 | TRBD1 | - | TRBV18 | CASSQTTGFTEAFF | TGTGCCAGCTCACAAACGACAGGGTTCACTGAAGCTTTCTTT
TRBJ1-2 | - | - | TRBV27 | CASSLSPSGHGGYTF | TGTGCCAGCAGTTTATCCCCCTCAGGGCATGGAGGCTACACCTTC
TRBJ2-5 | TRBD2 | - | TRBV5-1 | CASTMSGAYQETQYF | TGCGCCAGCACTATGAGCGGGGCCTACCAAGAGACCCAGTACTTC
TRBJ2-2 | TRBD1 | - | TRBV9 | CASSAPDRVNTGELFF | TGTGCCAGCAGCGCCCCGGACAGGGTCAACACCGGGGAGCTGTTTTTT
TRBJ1-2 | - | - | TRBV6-1 | CASTPSTGNYYGYTF | TGTGCCAGCACCCCTTCCACGGGGAACTACTATGGCTACACCTTC
TRBJ2-1 | - | - | TRBV9 | CASSTSAPKDNEQFF | TGTGCCAGCAGCACGAGCGCCCCCAAGGACAATGAGCAGTTCTTC
TRBJ2-1 | - | - | TRBV5-4 | CASSSYGQTVMNEQFF | TGTGCCAGCAGCTCCTACGGACAAACAGTGATGAATGAGCAGTTCTTC
TRBJ2-1 | - | - | TRBV5-1 | CASSLSPGVNEQFF | TGCGCCAGCAGCTTATCTCCAGGGGTCAATGAGCAGTTCTTC
TRBJ1-2 | TRBD1 | once | TRBV5-1 | CASSPRDREGRGGYTF | TGCGCCAGCAGCCCAAGGGACAGGGAAGGTCGGGGTGGCTACACCTTC
TRBJ1-6 | - | - | TRBV5-6 | CASSVGDSPLHF | TGTGCCAGCAGCGTAGGGGATTCACCCCTCCACTTT
TRBJ1-4 | - | - | TRBV7-9 | CASSLGGGAAEKLFF | TGTGCCAGCAGCTTAGGGGGCGGGGCAGCAGAAAAACTGTTTTTT
TRBJ1-5 | - | - | TRBV7-8 | CASSSAGANQPQHF | TGTGCCAGCAGCTCAGCAGGGGCGAATCAGCCCCAGCATTTT
TRBJ2-3 | TRBD2 | - | TRBV5-1 | CASSQRVAGGADTQYF | TGCGCCAGCAGCCAGAGGGTAGCGGGGGGTGCAGATACGCAGTATTTT
TRBJ2-1 | - | few | TRBV4-1 | CASSSLTGTNEQFF | TGCGCCAGCAGCTCATTGACAGGTACGAATGAGCAGTTCTTC
TRBJ2-7 | TRBD1 | - | TRBV5-6 | CASSQGDRGSNEQYF | TGTGCCAGCAGCCAGGGGGACAGGGGATCCAACGAGCAGTACTTC
TRBJ1-2 | TRBD1 | - | TRBV4-1 | CASSQGTGGSGYTF | TGCGCCAGCAGCCAAGGGACAGGGGGCAGTGGCTACACCTTC
TRBJ2-1 | - | - | TRBV5-1 | CASSGGGLAVYNEQFF | TGCGCCAGCAGCGGGGGGGGGCTAGCGGTTTACAATGAGCAGTTCTTC
TRBJ2-7 | - | - | TRBV19 | CASSIGEWAYEQYF | TGTGCCAGTAGTATAGGGGAGTGGGCCTACGAGCAGTACTTC
TRBJ2-5 | - | - | TRBV7-6 | CASSFSETQYF | TGTGCCAGCAGCTTCTCAGAGACCCAGTACTTC
TRBJ1-6 | - | - | TRBV6-6 | CASSALRGPLHF | TGTGCCAGCAGCGCCTTGAGAGGACCCCTCCACTTT
TRBJ2-2 | - | - | TRBV18 | CASSPRGDTGELFF | TGTGCCAGCTCCCCGCGCGGAGACACCGGGGAGCTGTTTTTT
TRBJ1-3 | TRBD1 | - | TRBV7-9 | CASSPDRGAGNTIYF | TGTGCCAGCAGCCCAGACAGGGGGGCTGGAAACACCATATATTTT
TRBJ2-4 | TRBD2 | - | TRBV11-2 | CASRDGLADIQYF | TGTGCCAGCAGGGACGGACTAGCCGACATTCAGTACTTC
TRBJ2-1 | TRBD2 | - | TRBV2 | CASRIRGLASNEQFF | TGTGCCAGCAGGATACGGGGACTAGCGTCCAATGAGCAGTTCTTC
TRBJ1-3 | - | once | TRBV11-2 | CASRPFTGTGNTIYF | TGTGCCAGCAGGCCCTTTACCGGGACAGGAAACACCATATATTTT
TRBJ2-2 | TRBD2 | - | TRBV5-6 | CASSLRLAGVTGELFF | TGTGCCAGCAGCTTGAGGCTAGCGGGAGTAACCGGGGAGCTGTTTTTT
TRBJ1-1 | TRBD1 | - | TRBV27 | CASKGAGQGENTEAFF | TGTGCCAGCAAGGGGGCGGGACAGGGCGAGAACACTGAAGCTTTCTTT
TRBJ2-3 | - | - | TRBV7-2 | CASSLVFTDTQYF | TGTGCCAGCAGCTTAGTATTCACAGATACGCAGTATTTT
TRBJ2-1 | TRBD2 | - | TRBV5-1 | CASSKTSGDYNEQFF | TGCGCCAGCAGCAAGACTAGCGGCGACTACAATGAGCAGTTCTTC
TRBJ1-3 | - | - | TRBV13 | CASSETGLDSGNTIYF | TGTGCCAGCAGCGAAACAGGGTTGGACTCTGGAAACACCATATATTTT
TRBJ1-5 | - | - | TRBV28 | CASRLGGPSGNQPQHF | TGTGCCAGCAGACTGGGGGGGCCCTCTGGCAATCAGCCCCAGCATTTT
TRBJ2-5 | - | - | TRBV5-4 | CASSIQGRVSGLQETQYF | TGTGCCAGCAGCATACAGGGTCGGGTATCCGGTTTGCAAGAGACCCAGTACTTC
TRBJ2-5 | - | - | TRBV21-1 | CASSKVTPGLAGEETQYF | TGTGCCAGCAGCAAAGTAACTCCGGGACTAGCGGGGGAAGAGACCCAGTACTTC
TRBJ1-2 | TRBD1 | - | TRBV7-6 | CASSLEGALANYGYTF | TGTGCCAGCAGCTTGGAGGGGGCCCTAGCTAACTATGGCTACACCTTC